The rows below give T cell receptor beta chains drawn from one sample of a study of T cell changes during pregnancy in multiple sclerosis. TCRdb keeps only in-frame clones here, not all; method: immunoSEQ multiplex PCR. Seen here are roughly 90,000 clones, almost 95% observed once, and the top ten hold roughly 2.4%. The sample was peripheral blood, taken in the third trimester of pregnancy. These receptors were obtained from a female donor with multiple sclerosis, enrolled in a pregnancy study. The CDR3 runs from the conserved cysteine through the conserved F or W. Each record gives: clone size, V gene, CDR3 length, J gene, D gene, CDR3 protein, CDR3 DNA. A D gene is named only where the DNA matches it firmly. Not all rows give a size; the values are once, few, many and, for expanded clones, a class.

clone size: -
V gene: TRBV19
CDR3 length: 14
J gene: TRBJ1-1
D gene: -
CDR3 protein: CASTYTGENTEAFF
CDR3 DNA: TGTGCCAGTACATATACCGGTGAAAACACTGAAGCTTTCTTT

clone size: once
V gene: TRBV29-1
CDR3 length: 11
J gene: TRBJ1-1
D gene: -
CDR3 protein: CSLGTGAEAFF
CDR3 DNA: TGCAGCCTTGGAACAGGAGCCGAAGCTTTCTTT

clone size: -
V gene: TRBV7-2
CDR3 length: 16
J gene: TRBJ2-7
D gene: TRBD2
CDR3 protein: CASSLDIGRGAYEQYF
CDR3 DNA: TGTGCCAGCAGCTTAGATATAGGCCGGGGGGCCTACGAGCAGTACTTC

clone size: -
V gene: TRBV30
CDR3 length: 14
J gene: TRBJ2-7
D gene: -
CDR3 protein: CAWSVMGEFDEQYF
CDR3 DNA: TGTGCCTGGAGCGTAATGGGAGAGTTCGACGAGCAGTACTTC

clone size: -
V gene: TRBV18
CDR3 length: 15
J gene: TRBJ2-7
D gene: TRBD1
CDR3 protein: CASSPLGTGIYEQYF
CDR3 DNA: TGTGCCAGCTCACCACTGGGGACAGGGATCTACGAGCAGTACTTC

clone size: -
V gene: TRBV6-4
CDR3 length: 15
J gene: TRBJ2-1
D gene: TRBD2
CDR3 protein: CASSLVAGGYNEQFF
CDR3 DNA: TGTGCCAGCAGTTTGGTAGCGGGAGGTTACAATGAGCAGTTCTTC

clone size: -
V gene: TRBV9
CDR3 length: 14
J gene: TRBJ2-7
D gene: TRBD1
CDR3 protein: CASSVGQGVGEQYF
CDR3 DNA: TGTGCCAGCAGCGTTGGACAGGGAGTGGGCGAGCAGTACTTC

clone size: -
V gene: TRBV4-3
CDR3 length: 17
J gene: TRBJ1-5
D gene: TRBD1
CDR3 protein: CASSQDIAGQGDQPQHF
CDR3 DNA: TGCGCCAGCAGCCAAGATATTGCGGGACAGGGCGATCAGCCCCAGCATTTT

clone size: -
V gene: TRBV28
CDR3 length: 13
J gene: TRBJ1-4
D gene: -
CDR3 protein: CASRTVPNEKLFF
CDR3 DNA: TGTGCCAGCAGGACAGTCCCTAATGAAAAACTGTTTTTT

clone size: -
V gene: TRBV6-5
CDR3 length: 16
J gene: TRBJ2-1
D gene: TRBD2
CDR3 protein: CASSYRSRLAGYEQFF
CDR3 DNA: TGTGCCAGCAGTTACCGTTCGCGACTAGCGGGCTATGAGCAGTTCTTC

clone size: once
V gene: TRBV5-1
CDR3 length: 14
J gene: TRBJ2-7
D gene: TRBD1
CDR3 protein: CASSFGTGAYEQYF
CDR3 DNA: TGCGCCAGCAGCTTTGGGACAGGCGCCTACGAGCAGTACTTC

clone size: -
V gene: TRBV2
CDR3 length: 15
J gene: TRBJ2-7
D gene: TRBD2
CDR3 protein: CASLLRGAGGYEQYF
CDR3 DNA: TGTGCCAGCCTCCTTAGGGGCGCGGGGGGCTACGAGCAGTACTTC

clone size: -
V gene: TRBV29-1
CDR3 length: 16
J gene: TRBJ2-1
D gene: TRBD1
CDR3 protein: CSVGGQGRRSYNEQFF
CDR3 DNA: TGCAGCGTGGGGGGACAGGGCCGGAGGTCCTACAATGAGCAGTTCTTC

clone size: -
V gene: TRBV19
CDR3 length: 15
J gene: TRBJ2-7
D gene: TRBD2
CDR3 protein: CASSTALGGRYEQYF
CDR3 DNA: TGTGCCAGTAGTACAGCCCTCGGCGGGAGGTACGAGCAGTACTTC

clone size: -
V gene: TRBV28
CDR3 length: 16
J gene: TRBJ2-1
D gene: TRBD2
CDR3 protein: CASSEPAGLSYNEQFF
CDR3 DNA: TGTGCCAGCAGTGAACCAGCGGGATTGTCCTACAATGAGCAGTTCTTC

clone size: -
V gene: TRBV9
CDR3 length: 14
J gene: TRBJ1-2
D gene: -
CDR3 protein: CASSEGTAGNGYTF
CDR3 DNA: TGTGCCAGCAGCGAGGGGACTGCGGGGAATGGCTACACCTTC

clone size: -
V gene: TRBV27
CDR3 length: 15
J gene: TRBJ2-5
D gene: TRBD2
CDR3 protein: CASSERLAGRVTQYF
CDR3 DNA: TGTGCCAGCAGTGAAAGACTAGCGGGGAGAGTGACCCAGTACTTC

clone size: -
V gene: TRBV9
CDR3 length: 14
J gene: TRBJ2-7
D gene: TRBD1
CDR3 protein: CASSAGTGPYEQYF
CDR3 DNA: TGTGCCAGCAGCGCCGGGACAGGTCCCTACGAGCAGTACTTC

clone size: -
V gene: TRBV27
CDR3 length: 15
J gene: TRBJ2-3
D gene: TRBD2
CDR3 protein: CASSLSLAGTDTQYF
CDR3 DNA: TGTGCCAGCAGTTTAAGCCTAGCGGGAACAGATACGCAGTATTTT

clone size: -
V gene: TRBV5-6
CDR3 length: 15
J gene: TRBJ1-2
D gene: -
CDR3 protein: CASSRPMEGSYGYTF
CDR3 DNA: TGTGCCAGCAGCCGTCCAATGGAGGGGTCCTATGGCTACACCTTC

clone size: -
V gene: TRBV6-5
CDR3 length: 15
J gene: TRBJ2-3
D gene: TRBD1
CDR3 protein: CASIDRGPTTDTQYF
CDR3 DNA: TGTGCCAGCATCGACAGGGGGCCCACCACAGATACGCAGTATTTT

clone size: -
V gene: TRBV7-6
CDR3 length: 16
J gene: TRBJ1-4
D gene: -
CDR3 protein: CASSRRGLATNEKLFF
CDR3 DNA: TGTGCCAGCAGCCGGAGGGGCCTTGCAACTAATGAAAAACTGTTTTTT

clone size: once
V gene: TRBV6-4
CDR3 length: 16
J gene: TRBJ1-1
D gene: -
CDR3 protein: CASSDSQGRGPDEAFF
CDR3 DNA: TGTGCCAGCAGTGACTCTCAGGGGAGAGGGCCTGATGAAGCTTTCTTT

clone size: -
V gene: TRBV18
CDR3 length: 14
J gene: TRBJ2-7
D gene: TRBD1
CDR3 protein: CASSPLGQGDEQYF
CDR3 DNA: TGTGCCAGCTCACCACTAGGACAGGGAGACGAGCAGTACTTC

clone size: -
V gene: TRBV27
CDR3 length: 16
J gene: TRBJ2-1
D gene: -
CDR3 protein: CASSPRGRGSYNEQFF
CDR3 DNA: TGTGCCAGCAGTCCCCGGGGTAGAGGGTCCTACAATGAGCAGTTCTTC

clone size: -
V gene: TRBV5-1
CDR3 length: 16
J gene: TRBJ2-2
D gene: -
CDR3 protein: CASTLLGYHLTGELFF
CDR3 DNA: TGCGCCAGCACCTTATTGGGCTACCACCTCACCGGGGAGCTGTTTTTT

clone size: once
V gene: TRBV7-7
CDR3 length: 14
J gene: TRBJ2-7
D gene: -
CDR3 protein: CASTTTGLSYEQYF
CDR3 DNA: TGTGCTAGCACGACGACAGGTCTCTCCTACGAGCAGTACTTC

clone size: -
V gene: TRBV28
CDR3 length: 12
J gene: TRBJ1-1
D gene: -
CDR3 protein: CASVWGGTEAFF
CDR3 DNA: TGTGCCAGTGTGTGGGGGGGCACTGAAGCTTTCTTT

clone size: -
V gene: TRBV4-3
CDR3 length: 15
J gene: TRBJ1-2
D gene: -
CDR3 protein: CASSPPGRGNYGYTF
CDR3 DNA: TGCGCCAGCAGTCCTCCAGGGAGGGGTAACTATGGCTACACCTTC

clone size: -
V gene: TRBV5-1
CDR3 length: 14
J gene: TRBJ2-2
D gene: -
CDR3 protein: CASSLQISTGELFF
CDR3 DNA: TGCGCCAGCAGCTTGCAGATAAGCACCGGGGAGCTGTTTTTT

clone size: -
V gene: TRBV6-5
CDR3 length: 14
J gene: TRBJ2-5
D gene: -
CDR3 protein: CASRTREPQETQYF
CDR3 DNA: TGTGCCAGCAGAACCCGGGAGCCCCAAGAGACCCAGTACTTC

clone size: -
V gene: TRBV9
CDR3 length: 14
J gene: TRBJ1-1
D gene: TRBD1
CDR3 protein: CASSGVGGLTEAFF
CDR3 DNA: TGTGCCAGCAGCGGAGTAGGGGGCCTCACTGAAGCTTTCTTT

clone size: -
V gene: TRBV7-6
CDR3 length: 13
J gene: TRBJ2-7
D gene: -
CDR3 protein: CASSTGRTYEQYF
CDR3 DNA: TGTGCCAGCTCGACAGGCCGGACCTACGAGCAGTACTTC

clone size: -
V gene: TRBV5-4
CDR3 length: 16
J gene: TRBJ1-2
D gene: TRBD1
CDR3 protein: CASSIQTGGRGESYTF
CDR3 DNA: TGTGCCAGCAGCATACAAACAGGGGGCAGGGGTGAGAGCTACACCTTC